Below, 32 T cell receptor beta chains from the same sample are listed, as sequenced in a study of cytomegalovirus exposure and HLA in healthy donors. Researchers ran the PCR with 60 Vbeta and 13 Jbeta primers. Some clones are missing from TCRdb's copy, which holds only in-frame ones; the method was immunoSEQ multiplex PCR. The sample consists of some 200,000 clones, around 77% of them appearing once. Sequences were obtained from PBMCs. The receptor set was obtained from a woman in her 30s in good health and CMV-seronegative.

This clone was detected once. The rearrangement links TRBV11-2 to TRBJ2-2; 8 nucleotides line up with TRBD1. V was pared by 7 bases and J by 7 bases, with 8 bases of the junction left unmatched. The CDR3 spans 14 residues. The germline V gene has CDR1 SGHAT and CDR2 FQNNGV. CDR3 sequence: CASTARGLNGELFF. Written as DNA, the CDR3 is TGTGCCAGCACAGCCAGGGGGCTAAACGGGGAGCTGTTTTTT.

This chain connects TRBV5-4 to TRBJ1-3; D unclear. CDR3 size: 16 residues. Germline V gives CDR1 SGHNT, CDR2 YYREEE (reference sequence). Trimming pared 3 bases from V and 3 bases from J, leaving 16 bases between. In nucleotides, the CDR3 is TGTGCCAGCAGCTCAAAGGGTGTCGCGGGTGGAAACACCATATATTTT. It codes for CASSSKGVAGGNTIYF. Full variable domain (remainder filled in from reference TRBV5-4 and TRBJ1-3): ETGVTQSPTHLIKTRGQQVTLRCSSQSGHNTVSWYQQALGQGPQFIFQYYREEENGRGNFPPRFSGLQFPNYSSELNVNALELDDSALYLCASSSKGVAGGNTIYFGEGSWLTVV.

The chain recombines TRBV6-6 with TRBJ2-2; D may be TRBD2 (6 bases). The CDR3 spans 13 residues. Germline V gives CDR1 MNHNY, CDR2 SVGAGI (reference sequence). Trimming cost V 6 bases and J 9 bases, with 14 bases left between them. CDR3 sequence: CASSLGGNWELFF. For the CDR3, the DNA is TGTGCCAGCAGCCTGGGGGGTAACTGGGAGCTGTTTTTT.

This clone is labeled as large. The chain couples TRBV5-1 to TRBJ2-3; 11 nucleotides match TRBD2. Germline V gene lookup returns CDR1 SGHRS and CDR2 YFSETQ. V was clipped by 4 bases and J by 5 bases; unmatched bases: 9. This CDR3 is built from 16 residues. The CDR3 region is CASSGILAGAQDTQYF. DNA for the CDR3: TGCGCCAGCAGCGGAATACTAGCGGGGGCGCAAGATACGCAGTATTTT.

On this clone: This CDR3 is also generated by other DNA sequences in the sample. This chain links TRBV5-1 with TRBJ2-7; 7 bases match TRBD2. CDR1 and CDR2 (germline): SGHRS, YFSETQ. The CDR3 runs to 14 residues. The ends lost 1 base at V and 1 base at J; junction bases unmatched: 2. The DNA of the CDR3 is TGCGCCAGCAGCTTGCGCGGGGGTTCCTACGAGCAGTACTTC. Encoded protein: CASSLRGGSYEQYF.

Of note for this clone: At one boundary the junction diverges from the germline segment, which might be a read error. DNA of the CDR3: TGTGCCTGGAGGGACAAGGGGGCGTTACCTTATGGCTACCCCTTC. Protein: CAWRDKGALPYGYPF. The chain carries TRBV30 and TRBJ1-2, with 7 bases fitting TRBD1. The CDR3 consists of 15 residues. The germline CDR1 and CDR2 sequences are GTSNPN and SVGIG (reference sequence).

This clone was observed a few times. V is TRBV5-1 and J is TRBJ2-5; 7 bases agree with TRBD2. This CDR3 comprises 16 residues. Germline CDR1 SGHRS, CDR2 YFSETQ. J gave up 1 base and V 7 bases, and 13 bases lay outside the gene matches. CDR3 DNA: TGCGCCAGCCGCCGCCCGTTCAGCGGGGTCCAAGAGACCCAGTACTTC. Its translation is CASRRPFSGVQETQYF.

This chain connects TRBV4-1 to TRBJ2-3; 15 bases are a match to TRBD2. Trimming cost V 4 bases and J 5 bases; bases outside gene matches: 1. The CDR3 loop spans 15 amino acids. Germline values: CDR1 MGHRA, CDR2 YSYEKL. For the CDR3, the DNA is TGCGCCAGCAGCCCGGGACTAGCGGGGGGAGATACGCAGTATTTT. This translates into CASSPGLAGGDTQYF.

The gene calls are TRBV2 and TRBJ2-4, with TRBD1 matching over 10 bases. Germline lookup yields CDR1 SNHLY and CDR2 FYNNEI. Trimming took 7 bases from V and 8 from J; bases not matched to a gene: 8. The CDR3 sequence is 14 residues long. CDR3 coding DNA: TGTGCCAGCATTCGGGGACAGGGGTCGGACATTCAGTACTTC. Amino acid sequence: CASIRGQGSDIQYF.

CDR3 nucleotides: TGTGCCAGCAGCCCAGGGGGAGGTAGCGGCGAGCAGTACTTC. The encoded protein is CASSPGGGSGEQYF. The genes are TRBV7-8 and TRBJ2-7; tentatively, D is TRBD1 (7 bases). Germline CDR1 reads SGHVS; CDR2 reads FQNEAQ. V lost 5 bases, J lost 6 bases, and 17 bases lay in between. The length of the CDR3 is 14 residues.

The gene calls are TRBV27 and TRBJ1-1; D gene uncertain. V lost 6 bases, J lost 5 bases, and 16 bases lay in between. Per germline, CDR1 MNHEY and CDR2 SMNVEV (reference sequence). There are 14 residues in the CDR3. DNA of the CDR3: TGTGCCAGCAGAGGAAGTAAAGCGGGTACTGAAGCTTTCTTT. It yields the protein CASRGSKAGTEAFF.

This chain uses TRBV6-6 with TRBJ2-3; unclear D gene. Trimming shortened V by 4 bases and J by 2 bases, and 10 bases separated the two germline ends. The CDR3 sequence is 14 residues long. In germline, CDR1 is MNHNY, CDR2 SVGAGI (reference sequence). The CDR3 nucleotides are TGTGCCAGCAGTTCCGCTTACTACACAGATACGCAGTATTTT. This sequence encodes CASSSAYYTDTQYF.

This clone was detected only once. The CDR3 DNA sequence: TGTGCCAGCATTTCCGGGGGAGATACGCAGTATTTT. Translation gives CASISGGDTQYF. The chain carries TRBV28 and TRBJ2-3; D possibly corresponds to TRBD2 (6 bases). V lost 7 bases and J lost 5, with 10 bases in between. From germline, CDR1 is MDHEN and CDR2 SYDVKM. The CDR3 extends over 12 amino acids.

The rearrangement joins TRBV18 to TRBJ1-1; D not certain. The CDR3 length is 17 residues. V lost 3 bases to trimming and J lost 3 bases, with 20 bases between them. Germline CDR1 KGHSH, CDR2 LQKENI. Written as DNA, the CDR3 is TGTGCCAGCTCACCCCTCAGGTACCGGGGATGGGACACTGAAGCTTTCTTT. It codes for CASSPLRYRGWDTEAFF.

This chain joins TRBV6-1 and TRBJ2-3; TRBD1 aligns across 10 bases. Trimming cost V 4 bases and J 5 bases; bases outside gene matches: 3. The CDR3 is 14 residues long. CDR1 MNHNS and CDR2 SASEGT come from the germline V gene. CDR3 protein: CASSGQGAKDTQYF. The CDR3 nucleotides read TGTGCCAGCAGTGGACAGGGGGCAAAAGATACGCAGTATTTT.

This clone has just a few counts. In DNA form, the CDR3 reads TGTGCCAGCATTCCCCGGGGGGCACCTGCTAATGAAAAACTGTTTTTT. This codes for CASIPRGAPANEKLFF. The V call is TRBV2, the J call TRBJ1-4, with a weak D call TRBD1 (6 bases). Germline loops: CDR1 SNHLY, CDR2 FYNNEI. V lost 7 bases to trimming and J lost 3 bases, with 18 bases between them. The CDR3 contains 16 residues.

This clone was detected only a few times. V gene TRBV27 combines with J gene TRBJ2-3, with a tentative D call TRBD2 (7 bases). CDR1 MNHEY and CDR2 SMNVEV come from the germline V gene (reference sequence). Trimming took off 4 bases at V and 1 base at J, with 21 bases between the two ends. The CDR3 runs to 18 residues. The chain's CDR3 is CASSYTNRGGGGTDTQYF. CDR3 sequence (DNA): TGTGCCAGCAGTTACACCAATAGGGGGGGAGGGGGCACAGATACGCAGTATTTT.

V usage is TRBV15 and J usage is TRBJ1-3; D remains ambiguous. The germline CDR1 and CDR2 sequences are LNHNV and YYDKDF (reference sequence). The ends were cut back, 8 bases at V and 0 bases at J, with 8 bases in the middle. The CDR3 covers 13 residues. The CDR3 spells CATARYSGNTIYF. CDR3 bases: TGTGCCACCGCGAGGTACTCTGGAAACACCATATATTTT.

This chain uses TRBV14 with TRBJ2-1, with a possible D match to TRBD2 (5 bases). V was shortened by 2 bases and J by 2 bases, with 10 bases between the two germline ends. Germline CDR1 is SGHDN and CDR2 is FVKESK. The CDR3 extends over 15 amino acids. CDR3 coding DNA: TGTGCCAGCAGCCAACTAAGCGGACCCTACAATGAGCAGTTCTTC. It yields the protein CASSQLSGPYNEQFF.

The J gene is TRBJ2-1, the V gene TRBV7-9; D ambiguous. Trimming cost V 5 bases and J 8 bases, with 10 bases left between them. CDR3 length equals 12 residues. Germline V gene data show CDR1 as SEHNR and CDR2 as FQNEAQ (reference sequence). CDR3 in amino acids: CASSIGSDEQFF. CDR3 nucleotides: TGTGCCAGCAGCATAGGCTCGGATGAGCAGTTCTTC.

The chain uses TRBV19 and TRBJ1-5; TRBD1 matches at 7 bases. Germline CDR1 LNHDA, CDR2 SQIVND (reference sequence). This CDR3 comprises 15 residues. V lost 3 bases to trimming and J lost 5 bases; unmatched junction nucleotides: 7. CDR3 loop: CASSITGAMHQPQHF. The CDR3 DNA reads TGTGCCAGTAGTATTACAGGGGCGATGCATCAGCCCCAGCATTTT.

The genes are TRBV11-3 and TRBJ2-3; 10 bases line up with TRBD2. The CDR3 spans 16 residues. Germline-derived CDR1 and CDR2 are SGHNT and YENEEA. V lost 5 bases to trimming and J lost 3 bases; unmatched junction nucleotides: 8. The CDR3 here is CASSPRSGRATDTQYF. The CDR3 nucleotides are TGTGCCAGCAGCCCCCGGAGCGGGAGGGCGACAGATACGCAGTATTTT.

This clone was observed a single time. The rearrangement links TRBV25-1 to TRBJ2-2; 9 nucleotides agree with TRBD1. CDR3 size: 13 residues. V lost 4 bases, J lost 6 bases, and 0 bases stayed unmatched. In germline, CDR1 is MGHDK, CDR2 SYGVNS. CDR3 coding DNA: TGTGCCAGCAGTGGACAGGGGGCCGGGGAGCTGTTTTTT. This codes for CASSGQGAGELFF.

CDR3 bases: TGTGCCAGCAGTCTAGGGACTAGCGGGAGAGATAGCTCCTACGAGCAGTACTTC. Translating gives CASSLGTSGRDSSYEQYF. The chain couples TRBV27 to TRBJ2-7; TRBD2 matches at 14 bases. J gave up 0 bases and V 5 bases, and 9 bases lay outside the gene matches. The CDR3 loop spans 18 amino acids. Germline assignment: CDR1 MNHEY and CDR2 SMNVEV (reference sequence).

The genes are TRBV6-4 and TRBJ2-7, with TRBD2 matching over 11 bases. The ends lost 5 bases at V and 5 bases at J; junction bases unmatched: 8. Germline CDR1 and CDR2: MRHNA and SNTAGT. The CDR3 contains 15 residues. The CDR3: CASSSPGLAGHEQYF. CDR3 DNA sequence: TGTGCCAGCAGTTCCCCAGGACTAGCGGGTCACGAGCAGTACTTC.

The gene calls are TRBV5-1 and TRBJ2-7; 8 bases line up with TRBD2. Germline V lookup: CDR1 SGHRS, CDR2 YFSETQ. The CDR3 runs to 14 residues. V was pared by 5 bases and J by 1 base, with 5 bases of the junction left unmatched. CDR3 sequence reads: CASSHSGVSYEQYF. DNA of the CDR3: TGCGCCAGCAGTCATAGCGGGGTTTCCTACGAGCAGTACTTC.

The CDR3, as DNA: TGTGCCAGCAGGGGCAGGGGGGCTGGTGGAAACACCATATATTTT. Its protein product is CASRGRGAGGNTIYF. J is TRBJ1-3 and V is TRBV5-5; 7 bases line up with TRBD1. The CDR3 is 15 amino acids. Unmatched junction bases numbered 8, after V lost 5 bases and J lost 3 bases. The germline V gene has CDR1 SGHKS and CDR2 YYEKEE (reference sequence).

This clone was seen just once. The CDR3 here is CASSVDPATVNSPLHF. CDR3 bases: TGTGCCAGCAGCGTAGATCCTGCGACAGTAAATTCACCCCTCCACTTT. This chain connects TRBV9 to TRBJ1-6; D perhaps matches TRBD1 (5 bases). The CDR3 sequence is 16 residues long. Germline lookup yields CDR1 SGDLS and CDR2 YYNGEE. V lost 0 bases and J 7 bases, leaving 14 bases between the germline ends.

The rearrangement links TRBV28 to TRBJ2-1, with D possibly matching TRBD2 (6 bases). The V end was cut by 2 bases, the J end by 7 bases, with 24 bases between. Germline CDR1 is MDHEN and CDR2 is SYDVKM. The CDR3 covers 18 residues. This CDR3 is CASSLGPGVAGRPNEQFF. For the CDR3, the DNA is TGTGCCAGCAGTTTAGGCCCGGGTGTGGCAGGGAGGCCTAATGAGCAGTTCTTC.

The chain has TRBV5-4 and TRBJ1-1, with TRBD1 identical over 9 bases. Germline V gives CDR1 SGHNT, CDR2 YYREEE (reference sequence). With 2 bases clipped from V and 3 bases from J, the junction kept 5 bases outside the gene matches. The CDR3 has 15 amino acids. In DNA, the CDR3 is TGTGCCAGCAGCTTAGGACAGGGGAGGGACACTGAAGCTTTCTTT. Translating gives CASSLGQGRDTEAFF.

The genes are TRBV7-2 and TRBJ1-6; 7 nucleotides line up with TRBD1. Germline-derived CDR1 and CDR2 are SGHTA and FQGNSA. This CDR3 contains 17 residues. Trimming removed 3 bases from V and 7 bases from J; junction bases left unmatched: 12. CDR3 sequence: CASSFVTTGRGNSPLHF. DNA for the CDR3: TGTGCCAGCAGCTTTGTAACGACAGGGCGAGGGAATTCACCCCTCCACTTT.

The chain combines TRBV29-1 with TRBJ1-6, with 11 bases that match TRBD1. CDR3 length: 15 residues. V lost 3 bases and J lost 6; bases outside the gene matches: 4. Germline V gives CDR1 SQVTM, CDR2 ANQGSEA. The CDR3 region is CSVDRTGGCNSPLHF. The CDR3 bases are TGCAGCGTTGACAGGACAGGGGGCTGTAATTCACCCCTCCACTTT.